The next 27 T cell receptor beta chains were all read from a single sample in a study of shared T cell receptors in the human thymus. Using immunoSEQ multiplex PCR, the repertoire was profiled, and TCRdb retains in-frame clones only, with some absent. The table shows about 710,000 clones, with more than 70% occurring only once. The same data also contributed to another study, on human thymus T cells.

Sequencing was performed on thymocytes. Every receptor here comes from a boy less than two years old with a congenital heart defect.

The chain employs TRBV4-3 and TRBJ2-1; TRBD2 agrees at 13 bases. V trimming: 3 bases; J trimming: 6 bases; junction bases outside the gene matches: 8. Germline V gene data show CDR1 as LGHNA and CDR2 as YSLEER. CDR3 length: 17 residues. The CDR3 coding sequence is TGCGCCAGCAGCCAGGATAAAACTAGCGGGAGGGCCAATGAGCAGTTCTTC. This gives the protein CASSQDKTSGRANEQFF.

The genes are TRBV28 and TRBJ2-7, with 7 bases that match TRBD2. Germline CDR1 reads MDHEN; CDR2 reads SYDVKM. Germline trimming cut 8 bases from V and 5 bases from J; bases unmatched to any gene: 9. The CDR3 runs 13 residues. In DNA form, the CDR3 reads TGTGCCAGCCAGGCGGGGGAGAGGAACGAGCAGTACTTC. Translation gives CASQAGERNEQYF.

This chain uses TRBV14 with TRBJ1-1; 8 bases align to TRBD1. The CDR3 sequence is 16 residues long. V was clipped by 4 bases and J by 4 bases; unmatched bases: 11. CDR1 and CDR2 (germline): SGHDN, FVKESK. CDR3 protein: CASSLGQGGRSTEAFF. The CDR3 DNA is TGTGCCAGCAGCCTTGGACAGGGAGGACGGAGCACTGAAGCTTTCTTT.

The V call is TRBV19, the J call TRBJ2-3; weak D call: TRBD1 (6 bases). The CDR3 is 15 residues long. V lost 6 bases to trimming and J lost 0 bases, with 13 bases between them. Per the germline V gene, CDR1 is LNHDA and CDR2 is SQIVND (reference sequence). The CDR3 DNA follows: TGTGCCAGTAGCCTACAGGGAGCTAGCACAGATACGCAGTATTTT. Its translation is CASSLQGASTDTQYF.

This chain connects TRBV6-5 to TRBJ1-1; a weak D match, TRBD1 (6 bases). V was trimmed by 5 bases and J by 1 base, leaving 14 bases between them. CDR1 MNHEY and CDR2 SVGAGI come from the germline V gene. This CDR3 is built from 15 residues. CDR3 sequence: CASSRRDIQNTEAFF. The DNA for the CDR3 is TGTGCCAGCAGTCGACGGGACATTCAGAACACTGAAGCTTTCTTT.

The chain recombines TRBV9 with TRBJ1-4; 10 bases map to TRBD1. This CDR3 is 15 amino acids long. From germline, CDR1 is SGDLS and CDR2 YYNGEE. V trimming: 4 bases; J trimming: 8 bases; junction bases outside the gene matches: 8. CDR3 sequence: CASSHVTGGYEKLFF. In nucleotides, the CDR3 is TGTGCCAGCAGCCATGTGACAGGGGGCTACGAAAAACTGTTTTTT.

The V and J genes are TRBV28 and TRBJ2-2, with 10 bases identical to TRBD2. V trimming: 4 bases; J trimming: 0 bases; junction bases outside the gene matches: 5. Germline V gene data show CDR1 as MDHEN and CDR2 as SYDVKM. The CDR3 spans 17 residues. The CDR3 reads CASSSSGSDTNTGELFF. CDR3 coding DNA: TGTGCCAGCAGTTCTAGCGGGAGTGATACGAACACCGGGGAGCTGTTTTTT.

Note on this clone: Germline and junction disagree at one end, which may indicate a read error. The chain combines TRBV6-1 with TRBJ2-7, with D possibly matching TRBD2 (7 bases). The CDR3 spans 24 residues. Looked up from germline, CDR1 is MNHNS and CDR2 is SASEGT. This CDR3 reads CASTEGIGDPYEEGGIGDPYEQYF. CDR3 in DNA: TGTGCCAGCACTGAAGGGATAGGGGACCCCTACGAGGAGGGGGGGATAGGGGACCCCTACGAGCAGTACTTC.

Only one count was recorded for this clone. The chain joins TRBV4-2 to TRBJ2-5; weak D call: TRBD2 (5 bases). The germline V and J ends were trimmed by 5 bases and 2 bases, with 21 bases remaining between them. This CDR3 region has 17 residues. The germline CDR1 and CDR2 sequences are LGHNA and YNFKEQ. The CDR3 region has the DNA TGTGCCAGCAGCTCGCGGGCCGAAAAAGGATCTCAAGAGACCCAGTACTTC. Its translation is CASSSRAEKGSQETQYF.

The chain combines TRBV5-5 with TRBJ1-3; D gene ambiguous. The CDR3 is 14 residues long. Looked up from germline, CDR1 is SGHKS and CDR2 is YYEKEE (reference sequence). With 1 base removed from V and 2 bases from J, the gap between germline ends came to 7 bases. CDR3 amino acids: CASSLNGAGNTIYF. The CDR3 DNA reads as TGTGCCAGCAGCTTGAACGGGGCTGGAAACACCATATATTTT.

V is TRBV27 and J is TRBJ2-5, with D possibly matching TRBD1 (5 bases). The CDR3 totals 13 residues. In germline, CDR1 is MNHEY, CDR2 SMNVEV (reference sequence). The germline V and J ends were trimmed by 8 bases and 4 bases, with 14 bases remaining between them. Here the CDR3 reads CASRGREVETQYF. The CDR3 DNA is TGTGCCAGCCGCGGCAGGGAAGTAGAGACCCAGTACTTC.

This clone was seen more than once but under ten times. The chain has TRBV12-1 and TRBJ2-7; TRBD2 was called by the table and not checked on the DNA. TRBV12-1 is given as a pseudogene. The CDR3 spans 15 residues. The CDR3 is CASSFASGGPYEQYF. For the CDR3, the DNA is TGTGCCAGCAGCTTTGCTTCTGGAGGCCCCTACGAGCAGTACTTC.

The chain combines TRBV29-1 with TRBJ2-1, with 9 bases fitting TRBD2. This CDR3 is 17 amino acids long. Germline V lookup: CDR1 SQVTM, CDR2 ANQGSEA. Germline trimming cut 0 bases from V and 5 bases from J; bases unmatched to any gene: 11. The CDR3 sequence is CSVEEDGSGRIDNEQFF. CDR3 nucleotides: TGCAGCGTTGAAGAAGATGGAAGCGGGAGGATAGACAATGAGCAGTTCTTC.

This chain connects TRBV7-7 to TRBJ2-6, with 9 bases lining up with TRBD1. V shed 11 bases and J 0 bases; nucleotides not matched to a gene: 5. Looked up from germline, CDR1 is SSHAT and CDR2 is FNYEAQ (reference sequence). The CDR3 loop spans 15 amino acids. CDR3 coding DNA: TGTGCCGCTGGACAGGGGAGCTCTGGGGCCAACGTCCTGACTTTC. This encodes CAAGQGSSGANVLTF.

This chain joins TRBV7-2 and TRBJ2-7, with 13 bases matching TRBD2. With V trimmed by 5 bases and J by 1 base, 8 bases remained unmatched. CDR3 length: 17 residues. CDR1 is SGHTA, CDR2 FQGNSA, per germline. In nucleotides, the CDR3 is TGTGCCAGCAGCCGCCCAGGACTAGCGGGAGAATCCTACGAGCAGTACTTC. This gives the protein CASSRPGLAGESYEQYF. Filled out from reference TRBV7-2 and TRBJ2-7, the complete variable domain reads GAGVSQSPSNKVTEKGKDVELRCDPISGHTALYWYRQSLGQGLEFLIYFQGNSAPDKSGLPSDRFSAERTGGSVSTLTIQRTQQEDSAVYLCASSRPGLAGESYEQYFGPGTRLTVT.

The CDR3 DNA reads TGCGCCAGCAGCCACGGGACAGGGCCGAACACTGAAGCTTTCTTT. It encodes CASSHGTGPNTEAFF. The chain employs TRBV5-1 and TRBJ1-1; 9 nucleotides agree with TRBD1. Germline lookup yields CDR1 SGHRS and CDR2 YFSETQ. Unmatched junction bases numbered 5, after V lost 4 bases and J lost 1 base. The CDR3 runs 15 residues.

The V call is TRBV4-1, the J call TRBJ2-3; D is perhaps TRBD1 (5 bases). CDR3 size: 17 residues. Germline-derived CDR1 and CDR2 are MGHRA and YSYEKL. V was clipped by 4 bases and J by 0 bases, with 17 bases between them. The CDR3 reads CASSLPSRQSSTDTQYF. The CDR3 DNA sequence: TGCGCCAGCAGCCTACCTTCCAGACAGTCTAGCACAGATACGCAGTATTTT.

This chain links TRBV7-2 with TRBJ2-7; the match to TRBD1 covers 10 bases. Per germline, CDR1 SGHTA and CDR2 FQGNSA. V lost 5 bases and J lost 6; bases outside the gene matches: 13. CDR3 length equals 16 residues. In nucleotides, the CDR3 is TGTGCCAGCAGCCCTCGACAGGGGGCTCAACGGTTCGAGCAGTACTTC. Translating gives CASSPRQGAQRFEQYF.

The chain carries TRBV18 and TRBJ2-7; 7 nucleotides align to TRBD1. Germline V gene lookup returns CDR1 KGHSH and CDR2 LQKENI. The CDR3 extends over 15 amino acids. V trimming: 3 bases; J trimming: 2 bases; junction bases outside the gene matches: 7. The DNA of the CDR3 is TGTGCCAGCTCACCGCGCGACAGGGAACCCTACGAGCAGTACTTC. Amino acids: CASSPRDREPYEQYF. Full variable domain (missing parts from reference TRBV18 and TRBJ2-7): NAGVMQNPRHLVRRRGQEARLRCSPMKGHSHVYWYRQLPEEGLKFMVYLQKENIIDESGMPKERFSAEFPKEGPSILRIQQVVRGDSAAYFCASSPRDREPYEQYFGPGTRLTVT.

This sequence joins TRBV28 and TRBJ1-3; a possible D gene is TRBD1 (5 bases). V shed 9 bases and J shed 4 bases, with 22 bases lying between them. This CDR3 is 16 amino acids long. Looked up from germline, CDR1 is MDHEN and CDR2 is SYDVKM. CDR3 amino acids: CASSRDSPTGGNTIYF. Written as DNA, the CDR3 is TGTGCCAGTTCCCGGGACTCTCCCACGGGCGGAAACACCATATATTTT.

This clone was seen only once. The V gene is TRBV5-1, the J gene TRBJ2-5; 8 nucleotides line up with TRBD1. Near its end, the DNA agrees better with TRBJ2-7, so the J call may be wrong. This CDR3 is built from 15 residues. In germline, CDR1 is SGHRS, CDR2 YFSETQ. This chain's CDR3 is CASSLATGVSYEQYF. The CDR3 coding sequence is TGCGCCAGCAGCTTGGCGACAGGGGTCTCCTACGAGCAGTACTTC.

The CDR3 region is CASSFGGANYGYTF. The CDR3 DNA reads as TGTGCCAGCAGTTTTGGGGGCGCGAACTATGGCTACACCTTC. The rearrangement uses TRBV28 and TRBJ1-2; perhaps TRBD1 as D (6 bases). Germline values: CDR1 MDHEN, CDR2 SYDVKM. There are 14 residues in the CDR3. Trimming took off 3 bases at V and 2 bases at J, with 10 bases between the two ends.

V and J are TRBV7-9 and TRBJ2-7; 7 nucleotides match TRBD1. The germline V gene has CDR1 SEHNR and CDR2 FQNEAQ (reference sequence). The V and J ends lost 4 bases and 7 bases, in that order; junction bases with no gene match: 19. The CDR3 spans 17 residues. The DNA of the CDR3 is TGTGCCAGCAGCTCCTCCAAACAGGGGCTCATCTCGGGGGAGCAGTACTTC. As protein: CASSSSKQGLISGEQYF.

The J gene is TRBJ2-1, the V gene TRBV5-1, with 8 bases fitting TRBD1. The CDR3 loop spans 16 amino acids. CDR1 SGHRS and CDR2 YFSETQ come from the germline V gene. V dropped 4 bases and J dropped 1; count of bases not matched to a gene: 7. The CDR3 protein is CASSAGQGSSYNEQFF. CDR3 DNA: TGCGCCAGCAGCGCCGGACAGGGTAGTTCCTACAATGAGCAGTTCTTC.

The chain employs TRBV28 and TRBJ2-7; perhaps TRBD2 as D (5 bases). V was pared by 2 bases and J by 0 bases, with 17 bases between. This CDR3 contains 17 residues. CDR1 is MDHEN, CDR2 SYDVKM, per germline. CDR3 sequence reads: CASSLRNGRARSYEQYF. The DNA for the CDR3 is TGTGCCAGCAGTTTAAGGAATGGGCGGGCGCGCTCCTACGAGCAGTACTTC. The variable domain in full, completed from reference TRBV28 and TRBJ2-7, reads DVKVTQSSRYLVKRTGEKVFLECVQDMDHENMFWYRQDPGLGLRLIYFSYDVKMKEKGDIPEGYSVSREKKERFSLILESASTNQTSMYLCASSLRNGRARSYEQYFGPGTRLTVT.

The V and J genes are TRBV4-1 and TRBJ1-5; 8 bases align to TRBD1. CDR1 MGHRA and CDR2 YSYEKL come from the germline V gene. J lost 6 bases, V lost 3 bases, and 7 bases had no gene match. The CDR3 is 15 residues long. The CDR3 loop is CASSQGQVVRQPQHF. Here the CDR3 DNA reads TGCGCCAGCAGCCAGGGACAGGTGGTCCGTCAGCCCCAGCATTTT.

The CDR3 protein is CASSSSTSGDREGYGYTF. DNA for the CDR3: TGTGCCAGCAGTTCCTCAACGTCCGGGGACAGGGAGGGCTATGGCTACACCTTC. The chain has TRBV28 and TRBJ1-2; 9 nucleotides line up with TRBD1. The CDR3 sequence is 18 residues long. Germline V gene lookup returns CDR1 MDHEN and CDR2 SYDVKM. J lost 4 bases, V lost 4 bases, and 16 bases had no gene match.